The sample holds many counts of the clone carrying this TCR beta chain. The antigen is undetermined. The sample originates from a study of T-cell reconstitution after alpha-beta-depleted transplantation in children. With V trimmed by 5 bases and J by 8 bases, 8 bases remained unmatched. The CDR3 spans 14 residues. The V gene's germline CDR1 is SGHTA and CDR2 FQGNSA. The authors prepared the TCRbeta library with unique molecular identifiers. MiXCR, run by TCRdb on the PCR reads, gives a single entry per CDR3 protein. The sample contains hundreds of thousands of distinct CDR3 sequences, about 23% of which appear only once. Regarding the study as a whole: One year post-transplant, T-cell counts and diversity were largely derived from T cells produced anew. Surviving recipient T cells and thymic progenitors accounted for the high day-60 TCRbeta diversity observed in some patients. Several hundred expanded graft clones reportedly supplied alpha-beta T cells about two months after transplant.

The TCR comes from a girl between 2 and 10 years old with Fanconi anemia, due to receive a stem cell transplant. The rearrangement uses TRBV7-2 and TRBJ2-1, with 8 nucleotides matching TRBD2. Here the sequenced sample was PBMCs, taken before TCRalphabeta/CD19-depleted stem cell transplant. The CDR3 here is CASSRQRGRYEQFF. The CDR3 coding sequence is TGTGCCAGCAGCCGTCAGCGGGGGCGTTATGAGCAGTTCTTC.